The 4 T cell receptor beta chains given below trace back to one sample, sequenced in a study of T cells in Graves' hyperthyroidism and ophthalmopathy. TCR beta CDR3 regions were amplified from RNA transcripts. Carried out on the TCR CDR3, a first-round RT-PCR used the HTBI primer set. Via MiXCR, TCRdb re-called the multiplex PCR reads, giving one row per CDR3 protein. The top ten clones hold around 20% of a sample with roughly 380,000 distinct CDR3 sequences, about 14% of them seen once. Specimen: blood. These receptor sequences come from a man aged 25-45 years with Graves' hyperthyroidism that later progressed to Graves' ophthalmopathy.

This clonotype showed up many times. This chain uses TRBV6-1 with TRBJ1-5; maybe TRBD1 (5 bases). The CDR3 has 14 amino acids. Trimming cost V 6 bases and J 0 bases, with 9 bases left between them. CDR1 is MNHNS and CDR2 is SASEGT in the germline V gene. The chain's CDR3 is CASRGTDSNQPQHF. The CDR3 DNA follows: TGTGCCAGCAGGGGGACGGATAGCAATCAGCCCCAGCATTTT.

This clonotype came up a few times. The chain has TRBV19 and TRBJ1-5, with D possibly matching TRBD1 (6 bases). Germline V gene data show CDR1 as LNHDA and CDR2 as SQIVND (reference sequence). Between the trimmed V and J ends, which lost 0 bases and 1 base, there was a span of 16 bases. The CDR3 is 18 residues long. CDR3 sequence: CASSIDPLQGLSNQPQHF. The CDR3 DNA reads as TGTGCCAGTAGTATAGACCCCTTACAGGGATTAAGCAATCAGCCCCAGCATTTT.

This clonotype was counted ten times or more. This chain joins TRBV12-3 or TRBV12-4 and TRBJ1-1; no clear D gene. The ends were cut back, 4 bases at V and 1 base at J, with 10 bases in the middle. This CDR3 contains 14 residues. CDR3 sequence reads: CASSSSDKNTEAFF. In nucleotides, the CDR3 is TGTGCCAGCAGTTCATCAGACAAGAACACTGAAGCTTTCTTT.

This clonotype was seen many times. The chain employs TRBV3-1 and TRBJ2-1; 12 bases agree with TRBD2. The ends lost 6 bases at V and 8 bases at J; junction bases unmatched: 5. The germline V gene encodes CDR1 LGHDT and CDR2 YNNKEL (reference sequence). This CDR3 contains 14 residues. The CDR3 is CASSRGTSGHEQFF. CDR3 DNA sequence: TGTGCCAGCAGTCGGGGGACTAGCGGGCATGAGCAGTTCTTC.